This T cell receptor (beta chain) was recorded in a study of cytomegalovirus exposure and HLA in healthy donors. Whole-study context: A prior study identified over 100 million unique TCR beta sequences from some 180 million T cells. General study results and limits: Sequences of the TCR beta chain were said to predict the HLA-A and HLA-B alleles of most subjects accurately.

Germline assignment: CDR1 SGHRS and CDR2 YFSETQ. Trimming stripped 0 bases from V and 10 bases from J, with 14 bases between. The CDR3 is 15 amino acids. This cohort consisted of healthy bone marrow donors. As for this clone: Its antigen remains unknown.

The PCR used 60 Vbeta and 13 Jbeta primers. TCRdb keeps only in-frame clones here, not all; method: immunoSEQ multiplex PCR. The table lists around 99,000 clones, approximately 63% of them singletons. The receptor was derived from a woman aged 30 to 39 in good health and CMV-seronegative. The material sequenced was PBMCs. V is TRBV5-1 and J is TRBJ1-6; D is unclear. CDR3 coding DNA: TGCGCCAGCAGCTTGGCCGTGGTAGGAGAATCACCCCTCCACTTT. It specifies CASSLAVVGESPLHF.